Listed here are 18 T cell receptor beta chains from one sample, sequenced in a study of shared clonotypes between healthy human individuals (dated by TCRdb to 2020 to 2022). The library was obtained by the immunoSEQ multiplex PCR assay. Held by TCRdb, this immuneACCESS table contains in-frame sequences only and omits some clones. Under half of the omission traces to an unresolved V gene where checked; the cause of the rest is unknown. The sample records 2 million to 2.5 million clones, just under 95% of which are singletons. The ten most abundant clones make up 0.37% of the sample. Sample: naive CD4+ T cells from PBMCs. The sample's cell subset or site, from its label and the paper: CD45RA+ positively selected. Source of these receptors: a man younger than 30 in good health. Some clones in this sample may be carry-over from other donors' samples.

The J gene is TRBJ2-2, the V gene TRBV19; D may be TRBD1 (5 bases). CDR1 is LNHDA and CDR2 is SQIVND in the germline V gene (reference sequence). The CDR3 totals 15 residues. The V and J ends lost 3 bases and 1 base respectively, with 9 bases between them. This CDR3 reads CASSIGQGNTGELFF. For the CDR3, the DNA is TGTGCCAGTAGTATTGGGCAGGGGAACACCGGGGAGCTGTTTTTT. Combining the CDR3 with reference TRBV19 and TRBJ2-2 gives the whole variable domain DGGITQSPKYLFRKEGQNVTLSCEQNLNHDAMYWYRQDPGQGLRLIYYSQIVNDFQKGDIAEGYSVSREKKESFPLTVTSAQKNPTAFYLCASSIGQGNTGELFFGEGSRLTVL.

As regards this clone: The same CDR3 can be traced to other DNA sequences in this sample. The rearrangement joins TRBV4-2 to TRBJ2-5, with D perhaps given as TRBD1 or TRBD2 (6 bases each). The CDR3 spans 14 residues. The germline V and J ends were trimmed by 1 base and 5 bases, with 11 bases remaining between them. Germline V lookup: CDR1 LGHNA, CDR2 YNFKEQ. This CDR3 is CASSQGGAGETQYF. In nucleotides, the CDR3 is TGTGCCAGCAGCCAAGGGGGGGCCGGGGAGACCCAGTACTTC.

This chain uses TRBV7-9 with TRBJ2-6; perhaps TRBD2 as D (5 bases). V lost 1 base and J 4 bases, leaving 11 bases between the germline ends. Looked up from germline, CDR1 is SEHNR and CDR2 is FQNEAQ (reference sequence). This CDR3 is built from 16 residues. Here the CDR3 reads CASSLVRGPGANVLTF. The DNA for the CDR3 is TGTGCCAGCAGCTTAGTTCGGGGTCCCGGGGCCAACGTCCTGACTTTC. The full variable domain, completed using reference TRBV7-9 and TRBJ2-6, is DTGVSQNPRHKITKRGQNVTFRCDPISEHNRLYWYRQTLGQGPEFLTYFQNEAQLEKSRLLSDRFSAERPKGSFSTLEIQRTEQGDSAMYLCASSLVRGPGANVLTFGAGSRLTVL.

This chain links TRBV5-1 with TRBJ2-7, with 11 bases fitting TRBD2. There are 16 residues in the CDR3. Germline lookup yields CDR1 SGHRS and CDR2 YFSETQ. With V trimmed by 0 bases and J by 3 bases, 5 bases remained unmatched. CDR3 sequence: CASSLDLAGGYYEQYF. CDR3 bases: TGCGCCAGCAGCTTGGATCTAGCGGGAGGCTACTACGAGCAGTACTTC.

V and J are TRBV4-1 and TRBJ2-1; 10 bases align to TRBD2. The CDR3 spans 19 residues. Germline-derived CDR1 and CDR2 are MGHRA and YSYEKL. V lost 5 bases and J lost 6; bases outside the gene matches: 19. CDR3 nucleotides: TGCGCCAGCAGCGCCCTCGGGGGTAGCGGGAGGTGGTACACCAATGAGCAGTTCTTC. It is translated as CASSALGGSGRWYTNEQFF.

About this clone: The identical CDR3 is also encoded by other nucleotide sequences in the sample. The genes are TRBV4-1 and TRBJ1-4, with D tentatively TRBD1 (5 bases). The CDR3 is 13 amino acids. Germline V CDR1 and CDR2: MGHRA, YSYEKL. Deletions cut 2 bases from V and 7 bases from J, with 8 bases between. The CDR3 sequence is CASSQWGGEKLFF. The CDR3 DNA follows: TGCGCCAGCAGCCAATGGGGGGGTGAAAAACTGTTTTTT.

The chain has TRBV11-2 and TRBJ1-2, with 7 bases identical to TRBD1. This CDR3 contains 14 residues. After removal of 6 bases from V and 4 bases from J, the junction contained 8 bases not matched to a gene. Germline loops: CDR1 SGHAT, CDR2 FQNNGV. The CDR3 here is CASRLTRDSYGYTF. The CDR3 nucleotides read TGTGCCAGCAGACTCACCCGGGACAGCTATGGCTACACCTTC.

CDR3 loop: CASSLGPRVTFF. The CDR3 DNA reads as TGTGCCAGCAGCTTGGGCCCCCGCGTCACTTTCTTT. This chain links TRBV5-8 with TRBJ1-1; D is unresolved. The CDR3 has 12 amino acids. CDR1 SGHTS and CDR2 YDEGEE come from the germline V gene. The V end was cut by 0 bases, the J end by 12 bases, with 12 bases between.

The chain carries TRBV29-1 and TRBJ2-7; 7 nucleotides agree with TRBD1. Germline-derived CDR1 and CDR2 are SQVTM and ANQGSEA. This CDR3 is 14 amino acids long. With 1 base clipped from V and 2 bases from J, the junction kept 5 bases outside the gene matches. The CDR3 loop is CSVEGVQGTYEQYF. CDR3 bases: TGCAGCGTTGAAGGTGTACAGGGGACCTACGAGCAGTACTTC.

The gene calls are TRBV15 and TRBJ1-4; weak D call: TRBD1 (6 bases). Germline CDR1 reads LNHNV; CDR2 reads YYDKDF (reference sequence). The germline V and J ends were trimmed by 3 bases and 5 bases, with 16 bases remaining between them. CDR3 length: 16 amino acids. The CDR3 bases are TGTGCCACCAGCAGGGACCTGGGGGGCCCAAATGAAAAACTGTTTTTT. Protein sequence: CATSRDLGGPNEKLFF.

The J gene is TRBJ2-2, the V gene TRBV5-1; D is perhaps TRBD2 (5 bases). V was pared by 2 bases and J by 1 base, with 12 bases between. This CDR3 has 16 amino acids. Germline CDR1 SGHRS, CDR2 YFSETQ. The CDR3 loop is CASSFVGSRNTGELFF. CDR3 DNA: TGCGCCAGCAGCTTCGTTGGGAGCCGGAACACCGGGGAGCTGTTTTTT.

The chain carries TRBV27 and TRBJ2-6; D is perhaps TRBD1 (5 bases). Trimming took 6 bases from V and 0 from J, leaving 15 bases between them. Looked up from germline, CDR1 is MNHEY and CDR2 is SMNVEV (reference sequence). The CDR3 covers 17 residues. CDR3 sequence reads: CASSLRQFSSGANVLTF. CDR3 bases: TGTGCCAGCAGCCTAAGACAGTTTTCCTCTGGGGCCAACGTCCTGACTTTC.

A remark on this clone: Germline and junction disagree at one end, which may indicate a read error. The chain joins TRBV29-1 to TRBJ2-5; the match to TRBD2 covers 7 bases. The DNA matches TRBJ2-7 better at its end, which makes the J call doubtful. The CDR3 extends over 14 amino acids. CDR1 is SQVTM, CDR2 ANQGSEA, per germline. The CDR3 is CSAESGGGSYEQYF. The CDR3 nucleotides read TGCAGCGCTGAAAGTGGGGGGGGATCCTACGAGCAGTACTTC.

The rearrangement links TRBV25-1 to TRBJ2-7; D is possibly TRBD1 or TRBD2 (6 bases each). There are 14 residues in the CDR3. CDR1 is MGHDK and CDR2 is SYGVNS in the germline V gene. Between the trimmed V and J ends, which lost 3 bases and 5 bases, there was a span of 14 bases. The CDR3 nucleotides read TGTGCCAGCAGTGAGCCCGGGGGCAGGGACGAGCAGTACTTC. The encoded protein is CASSEPGGRDEQYF.

The gene calls are TRBV25-1 and TRBJ2-5; TRBD2 is a possible D gene (5 bases). Looked up from germline, CDR1 is MGHDK and CDR2 is SYGVNS. Trimming removed 6 bases at V and 1 base at J, with 12 bases between. The CDR3 loop spans 14 amino acids. The CDR3 protein is CASSVEDIQETQYF. The CDR3 DNA follows: TGTGCCAGCAGCGTGGAGGATATCCAAGAGACCCAGTACTTC.

The rearrangement uses TRBV6-5 and TRBJ2-5; D may correspond to TRBD1 or TRBD2 (7 bases each). This CDR3 is 14 amino acids long. Trimming left V 5 bases short and J 4 bases short, with 14 bases between. The V gene's germline CDR1 is MNHEY and CDR2 SVGAGI. The chain's CDR3 is CASSGRGRRETQYF. The CDR3 bases are TGTGCCAGCAGTGGGAGGGGGCGTCGAGAGACCCAGTACTTC.

About this clone: The same CDR3 arises from other DNA sequences in this sample as well. The chain is built from TRBV6-5 and TRBJ1-5; a weak D match, TRBD1 (6 bases). The CDR3 sequence is 14 residues long. The germline CDR1 and CDR2 sequences are MNHEY and SVGAGI. V was pared by 5 bases and J by 0 bases, with 8 bases between. The DNA of the CDR3 is TGTGCCAGCAGTCGGACAGATAGCAATCAGCCCCAGCATTTT. Translation gives CASSRTDSNQPQHF.

The rearrangement links TRBV2 to TRBJ1-5, with no clear D. CDR1 is SNHLY, CDR2 FYNNEI, per germline. CDR3 length: 15 residues. V dropped 7 bases and J dropped 3 bases, with 16 bases sitting between them. The CDR3 is CASTGEGGPNQPQHF. Written as DNA, the CDR3 is TGTGCCAGCACGGGAGAGGGCGGTCCCAATCAGCCCCAGCATTTT. The whole variable domain, filled in from reference TRBV2 and TRBJ1-5, reads EPEVTQTPSHQVTQMGQEVILRCVPISNHLYFYWYRQILGQKVEFLVSFYNNEISEKSEIFDDQFSVERPDGSNFTLKIRSTKLEDSAMYFCASTGEGGPNQPQHFGDGTRLSIL.